The rows below give T cell receptor beta chains drawn from one sample of a study of blood T cell repertoires in COVID-19. Method: immunoSEQ multiplex PCR; TCRdb's copy keeps in-frame clones and lacks some. This sample yields 130,000 to 150,000 clones, of which approximately 80% are seen a single time; about 39% belongs to the top ten. Material: peripheral blood. These TCRs come from a human donor in a cohort sampled during active COVID-19. Each CDR3 is given with its conserved first and last residue. D genes are given only for firm matches. Size is omitted from some rows. Given values are once, few, many or a class for expanded clones.

TGTGCCAGCAGCCAAGGGCAGGGGAGCACCGGGGAGCTGTTTTTT	CASSQGQGSTGELFF	TRBV3-1/TRBV3-2	TRBJ2-2	once	.
TGTGCCAGGGGAGCAGGGGATGGCTACACCTTC	CARGAGDGYTF	TRBV2	TRBJ1-2	few	.
TGTGCCAGCTCACCAAAGCGCCAGAACACCGGGGAGCTGTTTTTT	CASSPKRQNTGELFF	TRBV18	TRBJ2-2	.	.
TGTGCCAGTAGTATAGAGGCGGGCCATGGGCAGCCCCAGCATTTT	CASSIEAGHGQPQHF	TRBV19	TRBJ1-5	.	.
TGTGCCAGCAGTTACCTCCCCTACAATGAGCAGTTCTTC	CASSYLPYNEQFF	TRBV6-2/TRBV6-3	TRBJ2-1	.	.
TGTGCCAGCAGCCCAAGGACTAGCGGGGGGGCCAAAAACATTCAGTACTTC	CASSPRTSGGAKNIQYF	TRBV7-2	TRBJ2-4	once	TRBD2
TGTGCCAGCAGAACGAAGACAGGGGGACCCTACGAGCAGTACTTC	CASRTKTGGPYEQYF	TRBV28	TRBJ2-7	.	TRBD1
TGTGCCAGCTCACCAGGGAGGAGTTCAACTAATGAAAAACTGTTTTTT	CASSPGRSSTNEKLFF	TRBV18	TRBJ1-4	.	.
TGTGCCAGCAGCCTGAAGGGGGCGAACTATGGCTACACCTTC	CASSLKGANYGYTF	TRBV6-5	TRBJ1-2	.	TRBD1
TGTGCCAGTAGTATAGATCGAAACAGGGCCACCGCCTATGGCTACACCTTC	CASSIDRNRATAYGYTF	TRBV19	TRBJ1-2	once	.